Listed below are T cell receptor beta chains from one sample, sequenced in a study of cytomegalovirus exposure and HLA in healthy donors. TCRdb's table, derived via immunoSEQ multiplex PCR, lists solely in-frame clones and lacks some. Of 70,000 to 80,000 clones in the sample, roughly four fifths are singletons; the top ten hold roughly 2%. The source material was PBMCs. The receptors derive from a man aged 18-30 years in good health and CMV-seronegative. Both conserved end residues are part of each CDR3. Each record gives: V gene, J gene, clone size, D gene, CDR3 DNA, CDR3 protein. The D gene is left open where the match is weak. Size is omitted from some rows. Given values are once, few, many or a class for expanded clones.

TRBV30	TRBJ2-5	.	TRBD2	TGTGCCTGGAGTGTAATCGGGGGGTGGGAGACCCAGTACTTC	CAWSVIGGWETQYF
TRBV19	TRBJ2-5	.	.	TGTGCCAGCAGTATAGTAGCCACACCCCAAGAGACCCAGTACTTC	CASSIVATPQETQYF
TRBV28	TRBJ2-7	.	.	TGTGCCAGCAGTTCGGGATCTTGGTACGAGCAGTACTTC	CASSSGSWYEQYF
TRBV30	TRBJ1-2	.	.	TGTGCCTGGAGAGAACCAGGACTTTATGGCTACACCTTC	CAWREPGLYGYTF
TRBV4-2	TRBJ2-7	.	.	TGTGCCAGCAGCCCCCCGTCCTACGAGCAGTACTTC	CASSPPSYEQYF
TRBV4-2	TRBJ1-2	.	.	TGTGCCAGCAGCCAAGATAACGGAGGGCCCGACTATGGCTACACCTTC	CASSQDNGGPDYGYTF
TRBV9	TRBJ2-2	.	TRBD1	TGTGCCAGCAGCAAGCGCCGGACAGGGAAAAAGAGCAGATACTTAGAATTCGCGGAGCTGTTTTTT	CASSKRRTGKKSRYLEFAELFF
TRBV5-1	TRBJ2-2	.	TRBD2	TGCGCCAGCAGCTTGGGAGCGGGAGGAAACACCGGGGAGCTGTTTTTT	CASSLGAGGNTGELFF
TRBV6-5	TRBJ1-2	.	TRBD1	TGTGCCAGCAGTTCGCCGCCGGACAGGGGCGATGGCTACACCTTC	CASSSPPDRGDGYTF
TRBV29-1	TRBJ2-7	.	.	TGCAGCGTTGAAATCGCCGGGGTCGCCTACGAGCAGTACTTC	CSVEIAGVAYEQYF
TRBV14	TRBJ1-5	.	.	TGTGCCAGCAGCCAAGGACAGGCTAGCAATCAGCCCCAGCATTTT	CASSQGQASNQPQHF
TRBV7-2	TRBJ2-1	.	.	TGTGCCAGCAGCCCGGCCGGGGGTGAGCAGTTCTTC	CASSPAGGEQFF
TRBV5-6	TRBJ2-2	.	.	TGTGCCAGCAGCTTGACACAGTCGAACACCGGGGAGCTGTTTTTT	CASSLTQSNTGELFF
TRBV9	TRBJ2-3	.	.	TGTGCCAGCAGCGTAGTAGGTCGGCGGGGAGGCACAGATACGCAGTATTTT	CASSVVGRRGGTDTQYF
TRBV19	TRBJ2-5	.	.	TGTGCCAGTAGTCGACGGGTCCAAGAGACCCAGTACTTC	CASSRRVQETQYF
TRBV6-5	TRBJ2-7	.	TRBD2	TGTGCCAGCAGTTACTGGACTAGTCAGAGCTCCTACGAGCAGTACTTC	CASSYWTSQSSYEQYF
TRBV10-3	TRBJ2-1	few	.	TGTGCCATCAGTGTAGCGTCCTCCTACAATGAGCAGTTCTTC	CAISVASSYNEQFF
TRBV7-2	TRBJ1-3	.	.	TGTGCCAGCAGCCGAAATCTAGGAAACACCATATATTTT	CASSRNLGNTIYF
TRBV5-1	TRBJ1-4	.	.	TGCGCCAGCAGCACCGGGGATTCTAATGAAAAACTGTTTTTT	CASSTGDSNEKLFF
TRBV28	TRBJ2-3	.	.	TGTGCCAGCAGTTTTGAGGTGTCGGGGTATAGCACAGATACGCAGTATTTT	CASSFEVSGYSTDTQYF
TRBV28	TRBJ1-6	few	.	TGTGCCAGTAGAAAAGAATTCTCCTATAATTCACCCCTCCACTTT	CASRKEFSYNSPLHF
TRBV6-5	TRBJ1-5	.	.	TGTGCCAGCAATAAGGTAGGAGGGGATCAGCCCCAGCATTTT	CASNKVGGDQPQHF
TRBV30	TRBJ1-1	few	.	TGTGCCCGGACCGCCCGGGGGGGGGTTGGTACTGAAGCTTTCTTT	CARTARGGVGTEAFF
TRBV19	TRBJ2-1	.	.	TGTGCCAGTAGTATATCCGGAGTGGCCTACAATGAGCAGTTCTTC	CASSISGVAYNEQFF
TRBV9	TRBJ2-1	.	.	TGTGCCAGCAGCGGTGGTAGCGTTCCCTACAATGAGCAGTTCTTC	CASSGGSVPYNEQFF
TRBV7-9	TRBJ2-7	once	.	TGTGCCAGCAGCCCGGACAGCGAATCCGGCGAGCAGTACTTC	CASSPDSESGEQYF
TRBV6-4	TRBJ2-3	.	TRBD2	TGTGCCAGCAGTGACTCGGGTAGCGGGAGCGATACGCAGTATTTT	CASSDSGSGSDTQYF
TRBV4-3	TRBJ1-3	few	.	TGCGCCAGCAGCCCGACTAGAGAATCTGGAAACACCATATATTTT	CASSPTRESGNTIYF
TRBV30	TRBJ1-5	.	TRBD1	TGTGCCTGGGGACCTAGGGACAGGGGATCCAATCAGCCCCAGCATTTT	CAWGPRDRGSNQPQHF
TRBV7-2	TRBJ1-2	few	.	TGTGCCAGCAGCCCTCAGGGCTATGGCTACACCTTC	CASSPQGYGYTF
TRBV7-8	TRBJ2-2	.	TRBD1	TGTGCCAGCAGCACGGGACAGGGGGGAACCGGGGAGCTGTTTTTT	CASSTGQGGTGELFF
TRBV6-5	TRBJ2-3	.	TRBD2	TGTGCCAGCAGAAGAGCGGGGGCGAACACAGATACGCAGTATTTT	CASRRAGANTDTQYF
TRBV15	TRBJ1-2	.	TRBD1	TGTGCCACCAGCAGAGACCTCCCGACAGGGGAGGACTATGGCTACACCTTC	CATSRDLPTGEDYGYTF
TRBV7-6	TRBJ1-5	.	TRBD1	TGTGCCAGCAGCCAGGGGGCGATTCAGCCCCAGCATTTT	CASSQGAIQPQHF
TRBV4-3	TRBJ2-2	.	TRBD2	TGCGCCAGCAGCCAAGATGCCCACGGGAGGACCGGGGAGCTGTTTTTT	CASSQDAHGRTGELFF
TRBV10-3	TRBJ2-7	.	TRBD1	TGTGCCATGACATGGACAGGGGGCGAGCAGTACTTC	CAMTWTGGEQYF
TRBV2	TRBJ1-5	.	.	TGTGCCAGCAGGGGGGGGTTGACAGAGAATCAGCCCCAGCATTTT	CASRGGLTENQPQHF
TRBV27	TRBJ1-4	few	TRBD1	TGTGCCAGCAGTTGGACAGGAGGGGCTGAAAAACTGTTTTTT	CASSWTGGAEKLFF
TRBV11-3	TRBJ2-1	.	TRBD2	TGTGCCAGCAGCTCTCGGACTAGCAATGAGCAGTTCTTC	CASSSRTSNEQFF
TRBV9	TRBJ1-3	.	.	TGTGCCAGCAGCGTAGGCTGGCCTGGAAACACCATATATTTT	CASSVGWPGNTIYF
TRBV10-3	TRBJ1-1	.	TRBD1	TGTGCCATCAGTAGTACGGACAGGGGGAACACTGAAGCTTTCTTT	CAISSTDRGNTEAFF
TRBV6-6	TRBJ1-1	.	.	TGTGCCAGCAGTTACTCGTCTAGAGTGAACACTGAAGCTTTCTTT	CASSYSSRVNTEAFF
TRBV9	TRBJ1-3	.	.	TGTGCCAGCAGCGTAGCTGGCGGACTCACTAACACCATATATTTT	CASSVAGGLTNTIYF
TRBV18	TRBJ2-1	medium-sized	.	TGTGCCAGCTCACCACTCGGGTCCAATGAGCAGTTCTTC	CASSPLGSNEQFF
TRBV5-6	TRBJ2-7	.	TRBD2	TGTGCCAGCAGCGTGCCGGGACTAGCGGGGGAAGAGCAGTACTTC	CASSVPGLAGEEQYF
TRBV29-1	TRBJ2-7	.	.	TGCAGCGTTGAAGATACAGTAGGCACATTTGAACGGTACTTC	CSVEDTVGTFERYF
TRBV5-4	TRBJ1-2	few	TRBD1	TGTGCCAGCAGCTTGGAGGGGCCGGGACAGGGGACTTATGGCTACACCTTC	CASSLEGPGQGTYGYTF